Included here is one TCR beta chain sequence, with context. Clones were read by immunoSEQ multiplex PCR, and TCRdb kept only the in-frame ones, dropping some. In the table there are under 60,000 clones, about 80% of which are singletons. V was cut by 0 bases and J by 2 bases, with 11 bases left in between. Germline V lookup: CDR1 SGHRS, CDR2 YFSETQ. This CDR3 has 15 amino acids. The source of the sample is a study of T cell responses to AZD1222 COVID-19 vaccine. The sample here was peripheral blood, taken on day 0 of AZD1222 vaccination. The V gene is TRBV5-1, the J gene TRBJ1-1, with D hard to call. The clonotype comes from an adult in good health. The CDR3 region is CASSLDPQPNTEAFF. In DNA, the CDR3 is TGCGCCAGCAGCTTGGACCCACAGCCTAACACTGAAGCTTTCTTT.